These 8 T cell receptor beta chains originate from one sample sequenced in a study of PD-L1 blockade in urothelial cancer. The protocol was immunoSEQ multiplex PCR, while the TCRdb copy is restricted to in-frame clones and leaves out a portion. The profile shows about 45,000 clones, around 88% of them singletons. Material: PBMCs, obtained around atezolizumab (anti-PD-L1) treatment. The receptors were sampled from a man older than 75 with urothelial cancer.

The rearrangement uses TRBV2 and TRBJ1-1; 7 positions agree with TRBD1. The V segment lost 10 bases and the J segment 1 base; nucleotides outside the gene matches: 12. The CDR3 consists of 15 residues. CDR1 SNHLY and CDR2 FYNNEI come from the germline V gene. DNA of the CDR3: TGTGCCATCTTTGGAGGGGGCTTGAGGAACACTGAAGCTTTCTTT. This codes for CAIFGGGLRNTEAFF.

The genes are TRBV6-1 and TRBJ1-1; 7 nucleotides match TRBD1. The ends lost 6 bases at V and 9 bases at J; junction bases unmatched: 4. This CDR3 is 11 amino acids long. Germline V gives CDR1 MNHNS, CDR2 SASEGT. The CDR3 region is CASRRQGKAFF. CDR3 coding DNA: TGTGCCAGCAGGCGACAGGGTAAAGCTTTCTTT.

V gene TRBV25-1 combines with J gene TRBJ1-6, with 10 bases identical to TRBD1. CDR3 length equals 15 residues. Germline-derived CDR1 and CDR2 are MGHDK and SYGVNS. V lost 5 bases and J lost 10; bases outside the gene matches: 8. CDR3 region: CASSSPGTGVSPLHF. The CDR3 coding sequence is TGTGCCAGCAGTTCCCCCGGGACAGGGGTCTCACCCCTCCACTTT. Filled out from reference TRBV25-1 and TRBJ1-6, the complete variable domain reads EADIYQTPRYLVIGTGKKITLECSQTMGHDKMYWYQQDPGMELHLIHYSYGVNSTEKGDLSSESTVSRIRTEHFPLTLESARPSHTSQYLCASSSPGTGVSPLHFGNGTRLTVT.

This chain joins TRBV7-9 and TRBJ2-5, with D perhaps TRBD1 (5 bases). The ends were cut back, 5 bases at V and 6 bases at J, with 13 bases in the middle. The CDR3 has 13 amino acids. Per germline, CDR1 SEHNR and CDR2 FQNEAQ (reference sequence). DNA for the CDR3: TGTGCCAGCAGCCCAGACAGCTTGAAGACCCAGTACTTC. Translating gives CASSPDSLKTQYF.

The CDR3 nucleotides are TGTGCCAGCATTCGTGTCGGAGGACCCTACAATGAGCAGTTCTTC. Protein: CASIRVGGPYNEQFF. The V gene is TRBV2, the J gene TRBJ2-1, with D possibly TRBD2 on 5 matching bases. V gave up 7 bases and J gave up 2 bases, with 15 bases separating them. Germline-derived CDR1 and CDR2 are SNHLY and FYNNEI. The CDR3 consists of 15 residues.

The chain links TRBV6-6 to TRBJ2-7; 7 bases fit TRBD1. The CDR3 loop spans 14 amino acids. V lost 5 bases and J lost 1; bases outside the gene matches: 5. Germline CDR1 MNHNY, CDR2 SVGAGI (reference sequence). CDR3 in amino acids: CASSLTGKSYEQYF. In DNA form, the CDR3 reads TGTGCCAGCAGTCTGACAGGGAAATCCTACGAGCAGTACTTC.

CDR3 residues: CASSPPSGQAYNEQFF. CDR3 coding DNA: TGTGCCAGCTCACCACCGTCGGGACAGGCCTACAATGAGCAGTTCTTC. The rearrangement joins TRBV18 to TRBJ2-1, with 8 positions matching TRBD1. Germline values: CDR1 KGHSH, CDR2 LQKENI. This CDR3 spans 16 amino acids. The V and J ends lost 0 bases and 2 bases, in that order; junction bases with no gene match: 3.

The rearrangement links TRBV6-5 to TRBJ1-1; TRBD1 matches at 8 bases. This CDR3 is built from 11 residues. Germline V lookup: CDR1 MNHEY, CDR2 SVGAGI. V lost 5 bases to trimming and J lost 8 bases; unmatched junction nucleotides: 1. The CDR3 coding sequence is TGTGCCAGCAGTCGACAGGGGGAAGCTTTCTTT. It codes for CASSRQGEAFF.